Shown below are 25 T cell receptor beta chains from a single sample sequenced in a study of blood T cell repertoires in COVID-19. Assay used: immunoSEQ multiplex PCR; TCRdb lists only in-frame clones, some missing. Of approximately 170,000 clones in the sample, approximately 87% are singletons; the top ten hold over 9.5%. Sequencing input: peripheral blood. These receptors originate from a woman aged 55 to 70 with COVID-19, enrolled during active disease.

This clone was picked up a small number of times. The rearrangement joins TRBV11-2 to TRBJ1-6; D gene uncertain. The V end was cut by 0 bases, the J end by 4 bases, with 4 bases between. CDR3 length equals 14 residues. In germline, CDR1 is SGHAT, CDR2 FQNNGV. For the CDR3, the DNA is TGTGCCAGCAGCTTAGAACAGTATAATTCACCCCTCCACTTT. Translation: CASSLEQYNSPLHF.

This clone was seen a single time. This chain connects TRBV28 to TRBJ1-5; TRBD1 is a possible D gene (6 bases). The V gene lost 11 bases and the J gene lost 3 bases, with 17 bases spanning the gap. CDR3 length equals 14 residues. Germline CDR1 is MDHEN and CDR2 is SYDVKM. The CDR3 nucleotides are TGTGCCGGGGGGGGCCAGCGACTCAATCAGCCCCAGCATTTT. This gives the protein CAGGGQRLNQPQHF.

CDR3 DNA sequence: TGTGCCAGCAGTCGGGGGAGTAACAATCAGCCCCAGCATTTT. Translating it yields CASSRGSNNQPQHF. The rearrangement links TRBV6-2 or TRBV6-3 to TRBJ1-5, with a tentative D call TRBD1 (5 bases). The V end lost 5 bases, the J end lost 3 bases, and 11 bases lay between the germline ends. Germline V gene data show CDR1 as MNHEY and CDR2 as SVGEGT. The CDR3 length is 14 residues.

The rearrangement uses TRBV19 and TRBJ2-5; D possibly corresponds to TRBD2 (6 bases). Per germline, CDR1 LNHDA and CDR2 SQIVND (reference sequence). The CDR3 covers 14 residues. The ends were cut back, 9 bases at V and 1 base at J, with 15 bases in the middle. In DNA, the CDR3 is TGTGCCAGCCGGCCGGGCGGGGTCCAAGAGACCCAGTACTTC. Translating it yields CASRPGGVQETQYF. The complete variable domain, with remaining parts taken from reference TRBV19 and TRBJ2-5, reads DGGITQSPKYLFRKEGQNVTLSCEQNLNHDAMYWYRQDPGQGLRLIYYSQIVNDFQKGDIAEGYSVSREKKESFPLTVTSAQKNPTAFYLCASRPGGVQETQYFGPGTRLLVL.

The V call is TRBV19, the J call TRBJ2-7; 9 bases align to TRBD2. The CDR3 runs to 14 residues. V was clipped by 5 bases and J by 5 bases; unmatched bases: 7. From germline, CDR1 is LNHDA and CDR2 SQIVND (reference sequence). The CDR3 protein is CASSQGLASHEQYF. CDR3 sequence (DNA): TGTGCCAGTAGTCAAGGACTAGCGTCTCACGAGCAGTACTTC. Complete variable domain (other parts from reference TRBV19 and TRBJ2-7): DGGITQSPKYLFRKEGQNVTLSCEQNLNHDAMYWYRQDPGQGLRLIYYSQIVNDFQKGDIAEGYSVSREKKESFPLTVTSAQKNPTAFYLCASSQGLASHEQYFGPGTRLTVT.

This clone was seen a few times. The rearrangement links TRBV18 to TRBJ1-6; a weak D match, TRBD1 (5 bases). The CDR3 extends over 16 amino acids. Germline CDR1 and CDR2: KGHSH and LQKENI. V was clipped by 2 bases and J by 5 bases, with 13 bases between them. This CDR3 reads CASSPRAGSDNSPLHF. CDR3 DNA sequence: TGTGCCAGCTCACCAAGGGCAGGGTCCGATAATTCACCCCTCCACTTT.

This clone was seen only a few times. The CDR3 coding sequence is TGTGCCAGCAGCCCCCATACAAGAGGCGAGCAGTACTTC. Its protein product is CASSPHTRGEQYF. V usage is TRBV7-2 and J usage is TRBJ2-7; D not resolved. Germline CDR1 and CDR2: SGHTA and FQGNSA. This CDR3 is built from 13 residues. Trimming shortened V by 5 bases and J by 6 bases, and 14 bases separated the two germline ends.

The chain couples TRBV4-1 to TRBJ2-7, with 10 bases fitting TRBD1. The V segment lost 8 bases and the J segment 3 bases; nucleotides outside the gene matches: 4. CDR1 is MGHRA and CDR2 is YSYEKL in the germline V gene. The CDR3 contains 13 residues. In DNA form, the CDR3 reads TGCGCCAGCTCTGGGACAGGGGTCTACGAGCAGTACTTC. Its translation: CASSGTGVYEQYF.

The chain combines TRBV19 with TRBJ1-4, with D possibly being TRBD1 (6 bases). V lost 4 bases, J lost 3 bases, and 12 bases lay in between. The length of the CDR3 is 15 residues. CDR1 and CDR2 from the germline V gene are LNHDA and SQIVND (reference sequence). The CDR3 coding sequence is TGTGCCAGTAGTACGAATGGGGGCTCTAATGAAAAACTGTTTTTT. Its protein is CASSTNGGSNEKLFF.

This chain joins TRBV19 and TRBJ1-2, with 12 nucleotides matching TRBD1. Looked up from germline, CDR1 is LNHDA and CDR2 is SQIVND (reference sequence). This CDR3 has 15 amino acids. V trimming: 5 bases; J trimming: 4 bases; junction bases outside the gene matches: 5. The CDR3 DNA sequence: TGTGCCAGTAGTCTCGGGACAGGGGGCGTCTATGGCTACACCTTC. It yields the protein CASSLGTGGVYGYTF.

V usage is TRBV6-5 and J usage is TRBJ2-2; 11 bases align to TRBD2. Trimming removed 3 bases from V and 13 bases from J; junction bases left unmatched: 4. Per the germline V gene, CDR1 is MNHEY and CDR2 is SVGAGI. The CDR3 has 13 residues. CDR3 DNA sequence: TGTGCCAGCAGTTATTTAGCGGGAGGGCCGCTGTTTTTT. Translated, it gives CASSYLAGGPLFF.

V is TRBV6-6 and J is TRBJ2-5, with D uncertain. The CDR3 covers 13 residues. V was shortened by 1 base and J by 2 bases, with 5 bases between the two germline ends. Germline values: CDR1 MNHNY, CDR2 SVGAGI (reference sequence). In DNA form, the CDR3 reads TGTGCCAGCAGTTACTTAAATCAAGAGACCCAGTACTTC. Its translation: CASSYLNQETQYF.

The CDR3 protein is CASSVGGLAGGQETQYF. The CDR3, as DNA: TGTGCCAGCAGCGTTGGAGGACTAGCGGGAGGGCAAGAGACCCAGTACTTC. The chain links TRBV9 to TRBJ2-5, with 15 positions matching TRBD2. Unmatched junction bases numbered 4, after V lost 2 bases and J lost 2 bases. This CDR3 has 17 residues. The germline CDR1 and CDR2 sequences are SGDLS and YYNGEE.

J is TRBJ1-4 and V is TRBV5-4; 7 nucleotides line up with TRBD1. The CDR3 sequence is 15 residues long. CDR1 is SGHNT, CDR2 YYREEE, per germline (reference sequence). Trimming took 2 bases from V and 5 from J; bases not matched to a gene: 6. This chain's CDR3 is CASSLPGTANEKLFF. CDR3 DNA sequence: TGTGCCAGCAGCTTACCCGGGACAGCGAATGAAAAACTGTTTTTT.

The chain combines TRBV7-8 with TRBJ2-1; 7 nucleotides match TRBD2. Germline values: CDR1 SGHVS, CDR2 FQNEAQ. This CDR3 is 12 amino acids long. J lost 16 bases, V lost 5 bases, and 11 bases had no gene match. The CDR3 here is CASSPPAGLKFF. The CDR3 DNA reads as TGTGCCAGCAGCCCACCAGCGGGACTGAAATTCTTC.

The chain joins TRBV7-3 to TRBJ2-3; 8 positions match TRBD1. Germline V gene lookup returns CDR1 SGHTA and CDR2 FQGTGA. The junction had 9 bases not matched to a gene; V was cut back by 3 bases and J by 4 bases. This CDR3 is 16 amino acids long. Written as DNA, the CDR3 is TGTGCCAGCAGCTTGTTAGGACAGGGTGGGTCAGATACGCAGTATTTT. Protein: CASSLLGQGGSDTQYF.

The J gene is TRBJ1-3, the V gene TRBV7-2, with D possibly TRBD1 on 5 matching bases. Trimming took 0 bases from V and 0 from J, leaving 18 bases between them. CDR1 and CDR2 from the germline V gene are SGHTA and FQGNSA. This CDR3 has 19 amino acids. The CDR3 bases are TGTGCCAGCAGCTTAGCGTGGGGGGGTCCAACGAGCTCTGGAAACACCATATATTTT. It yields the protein CASSLAWGGPTSSGNTIYF.

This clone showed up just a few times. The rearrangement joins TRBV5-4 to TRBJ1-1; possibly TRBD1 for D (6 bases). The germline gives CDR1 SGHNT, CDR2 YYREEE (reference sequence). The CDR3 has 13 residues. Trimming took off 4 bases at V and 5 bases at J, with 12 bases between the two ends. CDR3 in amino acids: CASSLTGVTEAFF. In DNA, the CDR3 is TGTGCCAGCAGCCTGACAGGAGTTACTGAAGCTTTCTTT. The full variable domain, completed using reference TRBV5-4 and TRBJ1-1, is ETGVTQSPTHLIKTRGQQVTLRCSSQSGHNTVSWYQQALGQGPQFIFQYYREEENGRGNFPPRFSGLQFPNYSSELNVNALELDDSALYLCASSLTGVTEAFFGQGTRLTVV.

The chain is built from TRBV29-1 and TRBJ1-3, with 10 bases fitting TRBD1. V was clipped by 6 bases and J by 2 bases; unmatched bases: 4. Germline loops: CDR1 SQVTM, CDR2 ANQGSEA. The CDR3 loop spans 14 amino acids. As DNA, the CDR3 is TGCAGCGTCGAGGACAGGGGGGCTGGAAACACCATATATTTT. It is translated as CSVEDRGAGNTIYF.

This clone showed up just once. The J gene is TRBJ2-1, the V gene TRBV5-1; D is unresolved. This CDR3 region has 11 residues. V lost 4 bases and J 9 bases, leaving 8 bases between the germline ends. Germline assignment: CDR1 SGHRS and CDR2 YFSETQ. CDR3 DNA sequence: TGCGCCAGCAGCCTTATTCGTGAGCAGTTCTTC. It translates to CASSLIREQFF.

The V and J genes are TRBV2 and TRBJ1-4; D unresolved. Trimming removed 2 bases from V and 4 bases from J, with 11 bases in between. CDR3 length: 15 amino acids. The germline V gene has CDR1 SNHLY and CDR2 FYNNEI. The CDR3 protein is CASSEKGRVNEKLFF. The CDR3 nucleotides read TGTGCCAGCAGTGAAAAAGGCCGGGTTAATGAAAAACTGTTTTTT. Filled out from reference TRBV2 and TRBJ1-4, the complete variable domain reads EPEVTQTPSHQVTQMGQEVILRCVPISNHLYFYWYRQILGQKVEFLVSFYNNEISEKSEIFDDQFSVERPDGSNFTLKIRSTKLEDSAMYFCASSEKGRVNEKLFFGSGTQLSVL.

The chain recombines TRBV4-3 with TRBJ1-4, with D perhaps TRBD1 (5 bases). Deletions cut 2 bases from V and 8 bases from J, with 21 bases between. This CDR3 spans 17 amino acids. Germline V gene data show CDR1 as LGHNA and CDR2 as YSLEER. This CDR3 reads CASSQPHRPAGREKLFF. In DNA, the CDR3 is TGCGCCAGCAGCCAACCTCATCGTCCCGCAGGGAGGGAAAAACTGTTTTTT.

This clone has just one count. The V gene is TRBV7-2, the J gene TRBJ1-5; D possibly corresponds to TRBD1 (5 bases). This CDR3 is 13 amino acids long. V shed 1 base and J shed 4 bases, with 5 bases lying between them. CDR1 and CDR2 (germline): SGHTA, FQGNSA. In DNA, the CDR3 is TGTGCCAGCAGCTTAGGACAGAATCAGCCCCAGCATTTT. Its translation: CASSLGQNQPQHF.

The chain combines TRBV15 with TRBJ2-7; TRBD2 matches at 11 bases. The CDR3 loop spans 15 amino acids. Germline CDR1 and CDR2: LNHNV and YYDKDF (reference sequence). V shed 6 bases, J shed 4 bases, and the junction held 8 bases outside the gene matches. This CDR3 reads CATRAGGLAVYEQYF. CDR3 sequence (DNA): TGTGCCACCAGAGCCGGGGGACTAGCGGTTTACGAGCAGTACTTC.

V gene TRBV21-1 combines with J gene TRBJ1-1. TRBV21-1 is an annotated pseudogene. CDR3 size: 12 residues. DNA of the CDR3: TGTGCCCCCCCGGCGGGGGAGGGTGAAGCTTTCTTT. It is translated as CAPPAGEGEAFF.